These 17 T cell receptor beta chains originate from one sample sequenced in a study of cytomegalovirus exposure and HLA in healthy donors. With 60 Vbeta and 13 Jbeta primers, the PCR was carried out. Sequencing used immunoSEQ multiplex PCR; TCRdb keeps in-frame clones, though not all of them. The table records about 130,000 clones, approximately 8.7% of them present only once. Specimen: PBMCs. These TCRs come from a man aged 35-49 years in good health and CMV-seronegative.

The chain carries TRBV6-5 and TRBJ2-7, with TRBD2 identical over 14 bases. This CDR3 comprises 14 residues. CDR1 and CDR2 (germline): MNHEY, SVGAGI. Losses at the gene ends were 3 bases for V and 6 bases for J; bases not matched to a gene: 1. CDR3 bases: TGTGCCAGCAGTTATGGGACTAGCGGGGGCGAGCAGTACTTC. This codes for CASSYGTSGGEQYF.

This clone was seen a handful of times. This sequence joins TRBV7-2 and TRBJ2-7; the D gene is possibly TRBD2 (7 bases). CDR3 length: 13 amino acids. Trimming removed 7 bases at V and 11 bases at J, with 21 bases between. Germline V gives CDR1 SGHTA, CDR2 FQGNSA. This CDR3 is CASTVGGAVSEYF. The CDR3 DNA reads TGTGCCAGCACTGTTGGGGGGGCGGTCAGTGAGTACTTC.

This clone was seen a few times. This chain joins TRBV5-1 and TRBJ1-4; 8 bases align to TRBD1. CDR3 length equals 14 residues. Trimming cost V 2 bases and J 7 bases; bases outside gene matches: 4. The germline CDR1 and CDR2 sequences are SGHRS and YFSETQ. The chain's CDR3 is CASSFGTGSEKLFF. The CDR3 nucleotides read TGCGCCAGCAGCTTTGGGACAGGCAGTGAAAAACTGTTTTTT.

V is TRBV7-8 and J is TRBJ2-1; TRBD1 matches at 11 bases. Germline V gene lookup returns CDR1 SGHVS and CDR2 FQNEAQ. V trimming: 5 bases; J trimming: 8 bases; junction bases outside the gene matches: 8. CDR3 length equals 15 residues. The chain's CDR3 is CASSPGRDRGYEQFF. The CDR3 nucleotides read TGTGCCAGCAGCCCAGGCCGGGACAGGGGGTATGAGCAGTTCTTC.

The rearrangement joins TRBV6-5 to TRBJ1-2; maybe TRBD1 (6 bases). CDR1 is MNHEY and CDR2 is SVGAGI in the germline V gene. CDR3 length: 14 amino acids. The V end lost 0 bases, the J end lost 2 bases, and 7 bases lay between the germline ends. The CDR3, as DNA: TGTGCCAGCAGTTACTCACAGGGCAACTATGGCTACACCTTC. Its translation: CASSYSQGNYGYTF.

This clone was picked up a small number of times. The junction and the germline gene differ at one end; a read error may be behind it. The CDR3 is CASSPTTANYCYTF. In DNA form, the CDR3 reads TGTGCCAGTAGTCCCACGACAGCTAACTATTGCTACACCTTC. The V gene is TRBV19, the J gene TRBJ1-2; a possible D gene is TRBD1 (5 bases). The CDR3 totals 14 residues. Per germline, CDR1 LNHDA and CDR2 SQIVND (reference sequence).

There are a few counts of this clone. The V gene is TRBV7-8, the J gene TRBJ1-3; D gene unclear. In germline, CDR1 is SGHVS, CDR2 FQNEAQ. The CDR3 is 15 amino acids. V was pared by 2 bases and J by 2 bases, with 10 bases between. CDR3 nucleotide sequence: TGTGCCAGCAGCTTACGCTCCGGGGCTGGAAACACCATATATTTT. It codes for CASSLRSGAGNTIYF.

This clone has only a few counts. The chain combines TRBV6-6 with TRBJ1-4; D unclear. This CDR3 has 15 amino acids. Germline V gives CDR1 MNHNY, CDR2 SVGAGI (reference sequence). Trimming removed 6 bases at V and 1 base at J, with 12 bases between. In DNA, the CDR3 is TGTGCCAGCAGGACTCGGATGGGAACTAATGAAAAACTGTTTTTT. It yields the protein CASRTRMGTNEKLFF.

The chain carries TRBV6-6 and TRBJ2-5; D is uncertain. The tail of the sequence fits TRBJ2-7 better, so the J call may be wrong. The CDR3 covers 15 residues. Germline-derived CDR1 and CDR2 are MNHNY and SVGAGI (reference sequence). CDR3 protein: CASSYSSPTPYEQYF. The CDR3 coding sequence is TGTGCCAGCAGTTACTCGAGTCCCACTCCCTACGAGCAGTACTTC.

This clone was counted a few times. V is TRBV10-2 and J is TRBJ1-4; a weak D match, TRBD1 (5 bases). The CDR3 is made up of 16 amino acids. Germline V gene sequence: CDR1 WSHSY, CDR2 SAAADI. V lost 4 bases to trimming and J lost 5 bases, with 17 bases between them. The chain's CDR3 is CASSGAKGSKNEKLFF. The CDR3 DNA reads TGCGCCAGCAGTGGTGCCAAGGGGTCGAAGAATGAAAAACTGTTTTTT.

This chain connects TRBV7-2 to TRBJ2-7; 10 bases are shared with TRBD1. The CDR3 covers 16 residues. The germline CDR1 and CDR2 sequences are SGHTA and FQGNSA. The junction had 8 bases not matched to a gene; V was cut back by 5 bases and J by 1 base. The CDR3 loop reads CASSLRDRGSSYEQYF. DNA of the CDR3: TGTGCCAGCAGCCTCCGGGACAGGGGTTCATCCTACGAGCAGTACTTC.

The chain recombines TRBV23-1 with TRBJ1-6, with unresolved D. TRBV23-1 is known as an ORF, though its function is uncertain. The ends were cut back, 2 bases at V and 6 bases at J, with 14 bases in the middle. The CDR3 sequence is 16 residues long. Here the CDR3 DNA reads TGCGCCAGCAGTCAAAGCCGCACCCGTAGTAATTCACCCCTCCACTTT. Encoded protein: CASSQSRTRSNSPLHF.

The V call is TRBV6-5, the J call TRBJ2-3, with TRBD2 matching over 9 bases. Germline V gives CDR1 MNHEY, CDR2 SVGAGI. After removal of 4 bases from V and 7 bases from J, the junction contained 6 bases not matched to a gene. The CDR3 is made up of 14 amino acids. The CDR3 protein is CASSSTSSGNTQYF. The CDR3 DNA reads TGTGCCAGCAGTTCCACCTCTAGCGGGAATACGCAGTATTTT.

There are a few counts of this clone. The chain is built from TRBV5-4 and TRBJ2-5; D not resolved. Germline V gene lookup returns CDR1 SGHNT and CDR2 YYREEE (reference sequence). The CDR3 totals 13 residues. The V and J ends lost 4 bases and 2 bases respectively, with 9 bases between them. CDR3 loop: CASSPDKQETQYF. Written as DNA, the CDR3 is TGTGCCAGCAGCCCCGACAAGCAAGAGACCCAGTACTTC.

This clone appeared a few times. This chain uses TRBV27 with TRBJ1-1; D unclear. Germline V gene lookup returns CDR1 MNHEY and CDR2 SMNVEV (reference sequence). The CDR3 extends over 11 amino acids. Trimming pared 10 bases from V and 7 bases from J, leaving 13 bases between. CDR3 amino acids: CATFDEVEAFF. The DNA of the CDR3 is TGTGCCACCTTCGATGAGGTTGAAGCTTTCTTT.

The chain has TRBV7-9 and TRBJ2-5; D uncertain. This CDR3 is built from 13 residues. Trimming pared 8 bases from V and 1 base from J, leaving 11 bases between. Germline V gene lookup returns CDR1 SEHNR and CDR2 FQNEAQ (reference sequence). This CDR3 is CASLRPGQETQYF. The CDR3 DNA sequence: TGTGCCAGCCTCCGTCCAGGCCAAGAGACCCAGTACTTC.

The chain links TRBV19 to TRBJ1-2; perhaps TRBD1 as D (6 bases). V was clipped by 6 bases and J by 4 bases, with 18 bases between them. Per germline, CDR1 LNHDA and CDR2 SQIVND (reference sequence). CDR3 length equals 15 residues. The chain's CDR3 is CASSTGQSGSYGYTF. In DNA form, the CDR3 reads TGTGCCAGTAGCACAGGGCAGAGTGGTTCCTATGGCTACACCTTC.